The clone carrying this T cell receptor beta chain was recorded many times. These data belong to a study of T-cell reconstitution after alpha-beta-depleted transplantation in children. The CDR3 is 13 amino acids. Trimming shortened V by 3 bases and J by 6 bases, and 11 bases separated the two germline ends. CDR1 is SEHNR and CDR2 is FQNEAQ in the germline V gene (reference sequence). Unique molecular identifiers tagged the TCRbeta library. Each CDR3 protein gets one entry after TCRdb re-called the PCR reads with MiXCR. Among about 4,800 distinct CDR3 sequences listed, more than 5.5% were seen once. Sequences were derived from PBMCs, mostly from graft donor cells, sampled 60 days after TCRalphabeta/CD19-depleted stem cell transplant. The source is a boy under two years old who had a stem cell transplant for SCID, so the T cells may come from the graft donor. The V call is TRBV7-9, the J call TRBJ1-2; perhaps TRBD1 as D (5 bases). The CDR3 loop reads CASSLGRDDGYTF. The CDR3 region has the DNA TGTGCCAGCAGCTTGGGCAGGGACGATGGCTACACCTTC. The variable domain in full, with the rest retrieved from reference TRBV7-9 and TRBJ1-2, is DTGVSQNPRHKITKRGQNVTFRCDPISEHNRLYWYRQTLGQGPEFLTYFQNEAQLEKSRLLSDRFSAERPKGSFSTLEIQRTEQGDSAMYLCASSLGRDDGYTFGSGTRLTVV.